This TCR beta chain was observed in a study of T-cell reconstitution after alpha-beta-depleted transplantation in children. Unique molecular identifiers were incorporated during preparation of the TCRbeta library. MiXCR was run by TCRdb on the PCR reads, yielding one entry per CDR3 protein. The table records 150,000 to 200,000 distinct CDR3 sequences, about 6.8% of them present only once. This clonotype was observed many times. Sequenced material: PBMCs from the stem cell graft donor, taken from the stem cell graft. This TCR derives from a human donor who donated a stem cell graft to a child with Wiskott-Aldrich syndrome.

Written as DNA, the CDR3 is TGTGCCAGCAGTTACGCCGAGGGAAGGGGCACCGGGGAGCTGTTTTTT. Protein product: CASSYAEGRGTGELFF. The gene calls are TRBV6-5 and TRBJ2-2; D possibly matches TRBD1 or TRBD2 (5 bases each). This CDR3 is built from 16 residues. Trimming removed 2 bases at V and 4 bases at J, with 14 bases between. The germline V gene has CDR1 MNHEY and CDR2 SVGAGI.